Each of the 3 T cell receptor beta chains below was sequenced from the same sample in a study of shared clonotypes between healthy human individuals. Repertoires were generated with immunoSEQ multiplex PCR, while TCRdb's copy carries only in-frame clones and drops some. There are 2,500,000 or so clones in the sample; approximately 92% occur only once, and 0.13% to 0.15% lies in the top ten. The material sequenced was naive CD4+ T cells sorted from blood. The sample's subset: CD45RA+ positively selected. The receptor set was obtained from a man aged 18 to 35 in good health.

The rearrangement links TRBV4-2 to TRBJ2-1; D gene uncertain. The germline V and J ends were trimmed by 1 base and 10 bases, with 11 bases remaining between them. This CDR3 is 13 amino acids long. In germline, CDR1 is LGHNA, CDR2 YNFKEQ. The CDR3 nucleotides read TGTGCCAGCAGCCAAGCCGGGCTAAGGGAGCAGTTCTTC. It specifies CASSQAGLREQFF.

The chain has TRBV11-2 and TRBJ2-7; D tentatively fits TRBD1 or TRBD2 (5 bases each). From germline, CDR1 is SGHAT and CDR2 FQNNGV. V lost 6 bases, J lost 7 bases, and 19 bases lay in between. The CDR3 is made up of 14 amino acids. The CDR3 sequence is CASRITGTLREQYF. The CDR3 DNA reads TGTGCCAGCAGAATTACCGGGACCCTAAGGGAGCAGTACTTC.

The chain couples TRBV11-2 to TRBJ2-5; the D is unclear. There are 13 residues in the CDR3. V gave up 5 bases and J gave up 5 bases, with 12 bases separating them. The germline gives CDR1 SGHAT, CDR2 FQNNGV. In DNA, the CDR3 is TGTGCCAGCAGCGCCGAAGCGAGCGAGACCCAGTACTTC. Translated: CASSAEASETQYF.